The 23 T cell receptor delta chains below were found in one sample sequenced in a study of gamma-delta chains in newborns, infants, children. TCRdb reanalysed the reads with CATT. The sample lists 10,000 to 14,000 delta-chain clones; about 8.7% were seen once. The specimen was blood. Receptors were obtained from a child who was a newborn, infant or young child, either healthy, febrile or measles-vaccinated (not recorded which).

Concerning this clone: A clone one base away is much larger, so this may be a read error. The chain carries TRDV2 and TRDJ2; 12 bases match TRDD3. The germline V gene encodes CDR1 GEAIGNYY and CDR2 EKD. The CDR3 length is 15 residues. CDR3 DNA: TGTGCCTGTGACACCGTACTGGGGGATACAGTACAACTCTTCTTT. This sequence encodes CACDTVLGDTVQLFF.

This clone showed up just a few times. The J gene is TRDJ1, the V gene TRDV2; 9 nucleotides match TRDD3. The trim removed 0 bases at V and 5 bases at J, leaving 9 bases unmatched. This CDR3 spans 16 amino acids. Germline CDR1 reads GEAIGNYY; CDR2 reads EKD. In nucleotides, the CDR3 is TGTGCCTGTGACACCTTGGGTGGGGATACGCGGGATAAACTCATCTTT. It codes for CACDTLGGDTRDKLIF.

The chain combines TRDV2 with TRDJ2; 9 bases are a match to TRDD3. Here the J gene came from matching the DNA to germline, since TCRdb omits it. This CDR3 region has 15 residues. The V gene end was trimmed by 9 bases and the J gene end by 5 bases; junction bases not matched to a gene: 12. Per the germline V gene, CDR1 is GEAIGNYY and CDR2 is EKD. This CDR3 is CAVQGVGDSTAQLFF. The CDR3 DNA sequence: TGTGCCGTCCAGGGCGTGGGGGATAGTACAGCACAACTCTTCTTT.

This clone was recorded a few times. The same CDR3 can be traced to other DNA sequences in this sample. The V call is TRDV2, the J call TRDJ3, with 7 bases identical to TRDD3. Germline V lookup: CDR1 GEAIGNYY, CDR2 EKD. Losses at the gene ends were 0 bases for V and 0 bases for J; bases not matched to a gene: 7. The CDR3 is 19 amino acids. CDR3 in amino acids: CACDTLTGDHSWDTRQMFF. CDR3 coding DNA: TGTGCCTGTGACACCCTTACTGGGGATCACTCCTGGGACACCCGACAGATGTTTTTC.

This clone was counted a few times. This chain uses TRDV2 with TRDJ3, with 10 bases identical to TRDD3. CDR1 and CDR2 (germline): GEAIGNYY, EKD. The CDR3 covers 21 residues. Losses at the gene ends were 4 bases for V and 0 bases for J; bases not matched to a gene: 14. This chain's CDR3 is CACDSVLGDRRSSWDTRQMFF. The CDR3 DNA reads TGTGCCTGTGATTCCGTACTGGGGGATCGCCGAAGCTCCTGGGACACCCGACAGATGTTTTTC.

Remarks on this clone: A much larger clonotype is one base distant, so this may be a read error. CDR3 DNA sequence: TGCGCCTGTGACCCACTCTGGGGGACGCACACCGATAAACTCATCTTT. Protein product: CACDPLWGTHTDKLIF. The V gene was left uncalled, and the J gene is TRDJ1; the table gives TRDD3 as D, unverified against the DNA. This CDR3 region has 16 residues.

In regard to this clone: Only one base separates this from a far larger clonotype, so it likely reflects a read error. The sample has other DNA sequences that encode this CDR3 too. The chain employs TRDV2 and TRDJ1, with D perhaps TRDD3 (5 bases). CDR3 length: 14 residues. The germline V gene encodes CDR1 GEAIGNYY and CDR2 EKD. The CDR3 coding sequence is TGCGCCTGTGACACGATACAACGCACCGATAAACTCATCTTT. It encodes CACDTIQRTDKLIF.

This clone was counted only a few times. This chain links TRDV2 with TRDJ1; TRDD3 matches 7 bases. J was trimmed by 4 bases and V by 0 bases; bases with no gene match: 4. Germline V gene lookup returns CDR1 GEAIGNYY and CDR2 EKD. CDR3 length: 14 amino acids. The chain's CDR3 is CACDTWGRIDKLIF. In DNA form, the CDR3 reads TGTGCCTGTGACACCTGGGGGAGAATCGATAAACTCATCTTT.

This clone has just a few counts. This chain joins TRDV1 and TRDJ1, with 8 positions matching TRDD3. Germline V gene sequence: CDR1 TSWWSYY, CDR2 QGS. J lost 0 bases, V lost 1 base, and 22 bases had no gene match. The CDR3 has 22 amino acids. The CDR3: CALGEPFPRYWGWGEYTDKLIF. The CDR3 region has the DNA TGTGCTCTTGGGGAACCCTTCCCACGGTACTGGGGGTGGGGCGAGTACACCGATAAACTCATCTTT.

The chain carries TRDV2 and TRDJ1, with 10 bases matching TRDD3. Trimming removed 2 bases from V and 1 base from J; junction bases left unmatched: 9. This CDR3 comprises 17 residues. From germline, CDR1 is GEAIGNYY and CDR2 EKD. The CDR3: CACDITGGYARTDKLIF. The CDR3 bases are TGTGCCTGTGACATTACGGGGGGATACGCCCGCACCGATAAACTCATCTTT.

This clone was seen a few times. DNA for the CDR3: TGTGCCTGTGAAGGACTGGGGGTAAAGAGGGACACCGATAAACTCATCTTT. Protein sequence: CACEGLGVKRDTDKLIF. The V call is TRDV2, the J call TRDJ1, with 8 bases aligning to TRDD3. Germline V gene data show CDR1 as GEAIGNYY and CDR2 as EKD. V was clipped by 4 bases and J by 0 bases; unmatched bases: 12. The length of the CDR3 is 17 residues.

In this sample, this clone turned up a few times. V gene TRDV2 combines with J gene TRDJ1, with D perhaps assigned TRDD2 or TRDD3 (5 bases each). Germline V gives CDR1 GEAIGNYY, CDR2 EKD. The ends were cut back, 0 bases at V and 3 bases at J, with 25 bases in the middle. The length of the CDR3 is 19 residues. CDR3: CACDTPFLPVLEVPDKLIF. Here the CDR3 DNA reads TGTGCCTGTGACACCCCATTCCTCCCCGTACTGGAAGTACCCGATAAACTCATCTTT.

In this sample, this clone turned up a few times. This chain joins TRDV2 and TRDJ1; 8 bases match TRDD3. The CDR3 loop spans 15 amino acids. CDR1 GEAIGNYY and CDR2 EKD come from the germline V gene. The V and J ends lost 2 bases and 5 bases, in that order; junction bases with no gene match: 9. The CDR3 DNA reads TGTGCCTGTGACATCCTGGGGGAATTGAGGGATAAACTCATCTTT. Translated: CACDILGELRDKLIF.

Note on this clone: One junction end disagrees with the germline gene, perhaps due to a read error. The chain joins TRDV2 to TRDJ3; 12 bases agree with TRDD3. As TCRdb names no J gene, one was assigned here on the basis of a DNA match to germline. Germline CDR1 and CDR2: GEAIGNYY and EKD. This CDR3 is 22 amino acids long. The CDR3: CACNTVSPLEILGDTDTRQMFF. The DNA for the CDR3 is TGTGCCTGTAACACCGTATCCCCTTTAGAGATACTGGGGGATACGGACACCCGACAGATGTTTTTC.

The chain recombines TRDV2 with TRDJ1; D unresolved. The CDR3 extends over 14 amino acids. Germline V gene sequence: CDR1 GEAIGNYY, CDR2 EKD. The germline V and J ends were trimmed by 2 bases and 4 bases, with 13 bases remaining between them. CDR3 amino acids: CACDNLRHGDKLIF. CDR3 DNA: TGTGCCTGTGACAACCTCCGGCATGGCGATAAACTCATCTTT.

On this clone itself: An end of the junction does not agree with germline; a read error may underlie this. This chain links TRDV2 with TRDJ3; TRDD3 matches at 8 bases. TCRdb is silent on the J gene; assignment here came from matching the DNA to germline. The germline CDR1 and CDR2 sequences are GEAIGNYY and EKD. The CDR3 has 23 residues. CDR3 sequence: CACDPLGGPGGHLSSWDTRRMFF. CDR3 DNA: TGTGCCTGTGACCCCCTCGGGGGTCCTGGGGGACACCTAAGCTCCTGGGACACCCGACGGATGTTTTTC.

The chain couples TRDV2 to TRDJ3, with 13 bases fitting TRDD3. Germline CDR1 reads GEAIGNYY; CDR2 reads EKD. This CDR3 is 20 amino acids long. With V trimmed by 0 bases and J by 0 bases, 4 bases remained unmatched. The CDR3 spells CACDTVLGDTLSWDTRQMFF. CDR3 in DNA: TGTGCCTGTGACACCGTACTGGGGGATACGCTCTCCTGGGACACCCGACAGATGTTTTTC.

This clone was observed a few times. The sample holds other DNA sequences that translate to the same CDR3. The genes are TRDV2 and TRDJ1; 12 positions match TRDD3. CDR1 GEAIGNYY and CDR2 EKD come from the germline V gene. The CDR3 has 15 residues. After removal of 3 bases from V and 3 bases from J, the junction contained 4 bases not matched to a gene. The CDR3 loop is CACDLLGDTSDKLIF. The DNA of the CDR3 is TGTGCCTGTGACCTACTGGGGGATACCTCCGATAAACTCATCTTT.

The rearrangement links TRDV2 to TRDJ1; 12 nucleotides agree with TRDD3. TCRdb does not report a J gene; here it was assigned by matching the DNA to germline references. The V and J ends lost 0 bases and 2 bases, in that order; junction bases with no gene match: 9. The CDR3 is 18 amino acids. In germline, CDR1 is GEAIGNYY, CDR2 EKD. The CDR3 sequence: CACDTISWGIRGTDKLIF. The CDR3 nucleotides read TGTGCCTGTGACACCATAAGCTGGGGGATACGGGGGACCGATAAACTCATCTTT.

V gene TRDV2 combines with J gene TRDJ1; TRDD3 matches at 10 bases. This CDR3 region has 17 residues. CDR1 and CDR2 (germline): GEAIGNYY, EKD. V dropped 2 bases and J dropped 4; count of bases not matched to a gene: 12. CDR3 protein: CACDITGGLSDRDKLIF. CDR3 in DNA: TGTGCCTGTGACATTACTGGGGGATTATCGGATCGCGATAAACTCATCTTT.

The CDR3 spells CALGEPIRIGRTRWGSSSWDTRQMFF. DNA for the CDR3: TGTGCTCTTGGGGAACCCATTAGGATTGGGAGGACACGCTGGGGGTCTAGCTCCTGGGACACCCGACAGATGTTTTTC. The chain employs TRDV1 and TRDJ3; 7 positions match TRDD3. The J gene, not given by TCRdb, was assigned here from a germline match of the nucleotide sequence. The V segment lost 1 base and the J segment 0 bases; nucleotides outside the gene matches: 27. Germline CDR1 and CDR2: TSWWSYY and QGS. This CDR3 comprises 26 residues.

Concerning this clone: Given a far larger clone just one base away, this is likely a sequencing read error. The genes are TRDV2 and TRDJ1; D perhaps matches TRDD3 (5 bases). This CDR3 has 15 residues. V lost 3 bases to trimming and J lost 2 bases, with 15 bases between them. Germline V gene sequence: CDR1 GEAIGNYY, CDR2 EKD. This chain's CDR3 is CACDSLMGPTDKLIF. The CDR3 bases are TGTGCCTGTGACTCCCTAATGGGGCCTACCGATAAACTCATCTTT.

The chain combines TRDV2 with TRDJ1; TRDD3 aligns across 8 bases. The J gene comes from matching the DNA to germline here; TCRdb lacks it. Germline CDR1 and CDR2: GEAIGNYY and EKD. The CDR3 is 19 amino acids. Unmatched junction bases numbered 14, after V lost 0 bases and J lost 0 bases. The CDR3: CACDTVAVGGSAHTDKLIF. The CDR3, as DNA: TGTGCCTGTGACACCGTGGCGGTTGGGGGATCCGCGCACACCGATAAACTCATCTTT.